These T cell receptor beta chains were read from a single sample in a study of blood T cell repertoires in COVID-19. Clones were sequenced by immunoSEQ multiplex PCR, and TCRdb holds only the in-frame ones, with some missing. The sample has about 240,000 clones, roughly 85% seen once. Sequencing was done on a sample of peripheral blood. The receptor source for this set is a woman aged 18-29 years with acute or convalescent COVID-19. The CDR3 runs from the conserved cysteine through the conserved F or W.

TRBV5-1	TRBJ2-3	CASSPSTTSTDTQYF
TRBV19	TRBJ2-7	CATPMRQTAYEQYF
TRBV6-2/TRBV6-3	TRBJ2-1	CASSSPPLAGGYNEQFF
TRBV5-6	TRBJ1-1	CASSRHTYDTEAFF
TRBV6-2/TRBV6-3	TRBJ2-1	CASSLGLAARYNEQFF
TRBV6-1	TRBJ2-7	CASSDLLGLAGYEQYF
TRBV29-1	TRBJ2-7	CSVELRGLATYEQYF
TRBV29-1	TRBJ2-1	CSVEGGRQGYNEQFF
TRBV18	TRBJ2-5	CASSPGGGYRLEDVETQYF
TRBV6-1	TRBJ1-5	CASSETTPTGAYSNQPQHF